This T cell receptor beta chain is drawn from a study of blood T cell repertoires in COVID-19. Study summary: The United States, Italy and Spain were the sources of the acute and convalescent COVID-19 samples. Sample material is recorded as cDNA or gDNA derived from T cells, B-cell-depleted T cells, or PBMCs.

Donors were grouped by their self-reported clinical history. Using immunoSEQ multiplex PCR, the repertoire was profiled, and TCRdb retains in-frame clones only, with some absent. The table has fewer than 450,000 clones, around 90% seen once. This TCR derives from a man between 18 and 29 years old who had recovered from COVID-19. The sample comprised PBMCs or T cells enriched from blood (not recorded which).

CDR3 loop: CASSLAPPGQLNYGYTF. Here the CDR3 DNA reads TGTGCCAGCAGCTTAGCACCCCCTGGACAGTTAAACTATGGCTACACCTTC. The chain has TRBV7-8 and TRBJ1-2, with a tentative D call TRBD1 (6 bases). V lost 0 bases and J lost 2, with 16 bases in between. This CDR3 has 17 amino acids. Germline V gene lookup returns CDR1 SGHVS and CDR2 FQNEAQ.